In this sample, the clone carrying this TCR beta chain turned up a few times. The antigen is undetermined. The data were obtained in a study of T cells in Graves' hyperthyroidism and ophthalmopathy. TCR beta CDR3 region amplification was performed from RNA transcripts. During a first-round RT-PCR of the TCR CDR3, the HTBI primer set was used. Using its own MiXCR run on the multiplex PCR reads, TCRdb lists one record per CDR3 protein. The table includes 400,000 to 550,000 distinct CDR3 sequences, less than 25% detected once. Uncontrolled infections, other autoimmune diseases, pregnancy or lactation led to exclusion of patients. General observations from the study: Researchers found most expanded thyroid clonotypes above 0.001 in blood as well.

This sequence originates from a woman between 25 and 40 years old with Graves' ophthalmopathy. The source material was blood.

The CDR3 nucleotides read TGCAGCGTTGAAGGGCAGGACACTAACTATGGCTACACCTTC. It codes for CSVEGQDTNYGYTF. V is TRBV29-1 and J is TRBJ1-2; perhaps TRBD1 as D (5 bases). Germline CDR1 reads SQVTM; CDR2 reads ANQGSEA. V was shortened by 1 base and J by 0 bases, with 9 bases between the two germline ends. This CDR3 spans 14 amino acids.